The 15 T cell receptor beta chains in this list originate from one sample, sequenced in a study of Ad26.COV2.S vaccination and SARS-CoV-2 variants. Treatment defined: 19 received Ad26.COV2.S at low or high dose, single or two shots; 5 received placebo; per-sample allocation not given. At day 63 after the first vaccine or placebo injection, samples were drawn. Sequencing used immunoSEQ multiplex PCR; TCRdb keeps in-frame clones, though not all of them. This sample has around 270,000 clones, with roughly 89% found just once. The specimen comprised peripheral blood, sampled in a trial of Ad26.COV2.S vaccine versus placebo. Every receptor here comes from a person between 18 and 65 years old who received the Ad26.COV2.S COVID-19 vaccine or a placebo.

CDR3: CASSLTHQYEQYF. CDR3 sequence (DNA): TGTGCCAGCAGCTTAACGCACCAATACGAGCAGTACTTC. V usage is TRBV7-3 and J usage is TRBJ2-7; no clear D gene. Germline V gene sequence: CDR1 SGHTA, CDR2 FQGTGA. V shed 0 bases and J shed 4 bases, with 7 bases lying between them. The CDR3 extends over 13 amino acids.

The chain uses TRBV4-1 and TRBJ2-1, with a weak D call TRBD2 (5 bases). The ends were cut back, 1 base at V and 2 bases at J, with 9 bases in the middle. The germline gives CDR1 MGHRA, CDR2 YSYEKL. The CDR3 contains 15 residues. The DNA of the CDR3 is TGCGCCAGCAGCCAAGGGCTAGCCGCCTACAATGAGCAGTTCTTC. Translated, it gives CASSQGLAAYNEQFF.

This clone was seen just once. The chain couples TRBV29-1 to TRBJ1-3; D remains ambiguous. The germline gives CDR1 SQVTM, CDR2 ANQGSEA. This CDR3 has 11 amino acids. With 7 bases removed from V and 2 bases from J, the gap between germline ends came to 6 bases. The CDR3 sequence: CSATTGNTIYF. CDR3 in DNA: TGCAGCGCCACGACTGGAAACACCATATATTTT.

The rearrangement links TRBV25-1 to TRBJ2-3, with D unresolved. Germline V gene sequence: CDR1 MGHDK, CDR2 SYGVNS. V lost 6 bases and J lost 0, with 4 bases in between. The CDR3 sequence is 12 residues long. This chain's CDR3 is CASSLSTDTQYF. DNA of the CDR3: TGTGCCAGCAGCCTTAGCACAGATACGCAGTATTTT.

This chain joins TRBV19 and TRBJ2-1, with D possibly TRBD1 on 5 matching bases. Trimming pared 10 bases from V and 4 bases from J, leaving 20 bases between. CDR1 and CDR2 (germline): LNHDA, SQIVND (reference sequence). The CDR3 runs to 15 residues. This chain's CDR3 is CATRHRPWGYNEQFF. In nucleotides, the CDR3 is TGTGCCACCCGTCACAGGCCGTGGGGTTACAATGAGCAGTTCTTC.

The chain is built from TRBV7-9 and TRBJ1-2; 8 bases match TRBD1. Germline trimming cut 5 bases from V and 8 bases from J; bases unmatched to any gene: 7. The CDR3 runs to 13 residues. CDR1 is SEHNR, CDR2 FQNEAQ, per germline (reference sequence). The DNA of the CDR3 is TGTGCCAGCAGCCAGGGACAGGCGGGGGGCTACACCTTC. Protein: CASSQGQAGGYTF. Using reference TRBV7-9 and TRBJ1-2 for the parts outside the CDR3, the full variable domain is DTGVSQNPRHKITKRGQNVTFRCDPISEHNRLYWYRQTLGQGPEFLTYFQNEAQLEKSRLLSDRFSAERPKGSFSTLEIQRTEQGDSAMYLCASSQGQAGGYTFGSGTRLTVV.

CDR3 sequence: CASSPQNGLNIQYF. DNA for the CDR3: TGTGCCAGCAGCCCCCAGAACGGGTTAAACATTCAGTACTTC. This chain uses TRBV3-1 (or the pseudogene TRBV3-2) with TRBJ2-4; no clear D. This CDR3 is 14 amino acids long. Between the trimmed V and J ends, which lost 4 bases and 6 bases, there was a span of 13 bases. Germline V gives CDR1 LGHDT, CDR2 YNNKEL (reference sequence).

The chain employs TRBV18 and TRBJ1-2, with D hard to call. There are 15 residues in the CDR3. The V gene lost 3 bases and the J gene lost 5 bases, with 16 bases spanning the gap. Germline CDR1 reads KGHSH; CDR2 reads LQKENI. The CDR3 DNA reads TGTGCCAGCTCACCCCCCAGCAAGCAGGCTTATGGCTACACCTTC. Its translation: CASSPPSKQAYGYTF.

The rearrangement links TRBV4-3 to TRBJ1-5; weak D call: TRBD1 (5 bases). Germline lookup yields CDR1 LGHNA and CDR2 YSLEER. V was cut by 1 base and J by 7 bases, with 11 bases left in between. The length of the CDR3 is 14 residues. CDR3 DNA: TGCGCCAGCAGCCAAGGGGGCCTCGGACAGCCCCAGCATTTT. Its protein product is CASSQGGLGQPQHF.

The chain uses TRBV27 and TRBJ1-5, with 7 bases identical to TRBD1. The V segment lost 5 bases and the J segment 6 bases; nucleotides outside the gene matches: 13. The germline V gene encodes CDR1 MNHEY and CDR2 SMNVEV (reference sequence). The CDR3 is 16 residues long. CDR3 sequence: CASSPTGVGAVQPQHF. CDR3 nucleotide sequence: TGTGCCAGCAGTCCCACAGGGGTTGGCGCCGTTCAGCCCCAGCATTTT.

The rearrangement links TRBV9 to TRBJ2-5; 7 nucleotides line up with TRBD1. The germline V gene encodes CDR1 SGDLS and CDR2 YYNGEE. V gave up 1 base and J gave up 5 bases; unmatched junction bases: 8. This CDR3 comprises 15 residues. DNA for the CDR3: TGTGCCAGCAGCGTATCTACAGGGGATAGGGAGACCCAGTACTTC. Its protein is CASSVSTGDRETQYF.

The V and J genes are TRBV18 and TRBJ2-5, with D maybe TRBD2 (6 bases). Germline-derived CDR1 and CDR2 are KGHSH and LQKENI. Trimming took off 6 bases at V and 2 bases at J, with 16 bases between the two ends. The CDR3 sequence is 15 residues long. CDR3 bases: TGTGCCAGCTCCGGGTCCGCGGGATGGCAAGAGACCCAGTACTTC. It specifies CASSGSAGWQETQYF.

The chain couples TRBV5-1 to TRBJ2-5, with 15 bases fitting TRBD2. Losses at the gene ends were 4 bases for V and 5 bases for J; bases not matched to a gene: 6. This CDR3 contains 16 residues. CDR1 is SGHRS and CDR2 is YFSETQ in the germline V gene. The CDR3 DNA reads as TGCGCCAGCAGCAATGGACTAGCGGGAGGGGCGGAGACCCAGTACTTC. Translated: CASSNGLAGGAETQYF.

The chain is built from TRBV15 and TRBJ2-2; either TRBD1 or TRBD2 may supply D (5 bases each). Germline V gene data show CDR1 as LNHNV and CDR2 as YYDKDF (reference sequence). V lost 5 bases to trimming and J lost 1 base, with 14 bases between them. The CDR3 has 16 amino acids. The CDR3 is CATSGGGTGNTGELFF. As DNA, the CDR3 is TGTGCCACCAGCGGAGGAGGAACAGGGAACACCGGGGAGCTGTTTTTT.

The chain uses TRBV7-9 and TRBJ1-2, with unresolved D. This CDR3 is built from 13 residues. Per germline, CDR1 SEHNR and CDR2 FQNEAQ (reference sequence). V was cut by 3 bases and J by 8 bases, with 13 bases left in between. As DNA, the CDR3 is TGTGCCAGCAGCTTGCCCCTGAAGTCAGGCTACACCTTC. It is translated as CASSLPLKSGYTF.